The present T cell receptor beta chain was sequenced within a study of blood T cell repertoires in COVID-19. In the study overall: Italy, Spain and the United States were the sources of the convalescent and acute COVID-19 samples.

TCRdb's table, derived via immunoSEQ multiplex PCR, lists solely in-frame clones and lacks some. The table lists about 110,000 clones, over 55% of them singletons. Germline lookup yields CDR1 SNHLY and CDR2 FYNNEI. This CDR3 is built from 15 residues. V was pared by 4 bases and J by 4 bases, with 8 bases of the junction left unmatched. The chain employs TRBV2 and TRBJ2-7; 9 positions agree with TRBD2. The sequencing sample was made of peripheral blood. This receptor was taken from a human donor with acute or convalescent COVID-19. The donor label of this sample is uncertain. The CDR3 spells CASSGGSGSFYEQYF. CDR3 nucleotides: TGTGCCAGCAGTGGGGGTAGCGGGAGCTTTTACGAGCAGTACTTC.